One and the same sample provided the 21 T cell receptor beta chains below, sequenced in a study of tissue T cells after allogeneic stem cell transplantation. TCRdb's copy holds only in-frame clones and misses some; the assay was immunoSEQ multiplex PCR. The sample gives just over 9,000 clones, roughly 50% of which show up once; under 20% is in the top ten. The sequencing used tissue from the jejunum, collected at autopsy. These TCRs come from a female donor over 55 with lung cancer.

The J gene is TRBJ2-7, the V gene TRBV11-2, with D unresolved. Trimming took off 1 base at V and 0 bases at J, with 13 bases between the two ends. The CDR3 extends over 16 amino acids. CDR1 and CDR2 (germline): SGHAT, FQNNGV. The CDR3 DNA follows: TGTGCCAGCAGCTTAGCGGGTACCAGGAGCTCCTACGAGCAGTACTTC. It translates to CASSLAGTRSSYEQYF.

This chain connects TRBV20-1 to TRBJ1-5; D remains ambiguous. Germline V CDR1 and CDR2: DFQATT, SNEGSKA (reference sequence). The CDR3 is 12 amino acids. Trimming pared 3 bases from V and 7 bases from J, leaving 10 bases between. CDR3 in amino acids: CSASDGRQPQHF. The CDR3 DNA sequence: TGCAGTGCTAGTGATGGGCGGCAGCCCCAGCATTTT.

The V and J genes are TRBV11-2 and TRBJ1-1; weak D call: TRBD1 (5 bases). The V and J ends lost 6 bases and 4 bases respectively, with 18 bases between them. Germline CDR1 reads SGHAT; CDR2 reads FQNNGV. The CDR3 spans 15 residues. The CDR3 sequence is CASSYRDPPFTEAFF. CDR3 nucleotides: TGTGCCAGCAGTTATCGGGACCCTCCGTTCACTGAAGCTTTCTTT. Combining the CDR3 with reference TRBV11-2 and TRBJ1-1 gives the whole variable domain EAGVAQSPRYKIIEKRQSVAFWCNPISGHATLYWYQQILGQGPKLLIQFQNNGVVDDSQLPKDRFSAERLKGVDSTLKIQPAKLEDSAVYLCASSYRDPPFTEAFFGQGTRLTVV.

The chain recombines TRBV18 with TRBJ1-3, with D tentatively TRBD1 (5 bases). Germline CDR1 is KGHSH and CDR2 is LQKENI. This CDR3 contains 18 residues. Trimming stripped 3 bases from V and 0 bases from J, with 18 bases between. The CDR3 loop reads CASSPASGGRSSGNTIYF. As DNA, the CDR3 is TGTGCCAGCTCACCGGCTTCGGGGGGTCGGAGCTCTGGAAACACCATATATTTT.

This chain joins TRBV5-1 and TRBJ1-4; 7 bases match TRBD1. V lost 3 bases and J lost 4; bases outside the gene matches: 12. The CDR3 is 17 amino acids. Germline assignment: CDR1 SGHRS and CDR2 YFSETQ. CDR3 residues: CASSYRIRGQFNEKLFF. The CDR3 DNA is TGCGCCAGCAGCTACCGGATACGGGGACAGTTTAATGAAAAACTGTTTTTT. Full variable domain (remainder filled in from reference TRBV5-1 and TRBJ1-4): KAGVTQTPRYLIKTRGQQVTLSCSPISGHRSVSWYQQTPGQGLQFLFEYFSETQRNKGNFPGRFSGRQFSNSRSEMNVSTLELGDSALYLCASSYRIRGQFNEKLFFGSGTQLSVL.

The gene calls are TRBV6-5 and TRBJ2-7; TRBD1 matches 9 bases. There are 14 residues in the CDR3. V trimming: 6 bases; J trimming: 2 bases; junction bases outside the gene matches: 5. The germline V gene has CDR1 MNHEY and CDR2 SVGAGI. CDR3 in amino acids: CASRNRGRAYEQYF. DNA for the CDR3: TGTGCCAGCAGAAACAGGGGGCGAGCCTACGAGCAGTACTTC.

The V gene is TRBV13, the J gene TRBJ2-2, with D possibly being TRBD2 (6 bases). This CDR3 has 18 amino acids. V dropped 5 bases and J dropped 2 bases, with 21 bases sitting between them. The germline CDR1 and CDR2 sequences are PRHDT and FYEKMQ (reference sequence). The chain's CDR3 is CASSELSTGTLNTGELFF. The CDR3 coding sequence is TGTGCCAGCAGCGAATTAAGCACCGGGACTCTCAACACCGGGGAGCTGTTTTTT.

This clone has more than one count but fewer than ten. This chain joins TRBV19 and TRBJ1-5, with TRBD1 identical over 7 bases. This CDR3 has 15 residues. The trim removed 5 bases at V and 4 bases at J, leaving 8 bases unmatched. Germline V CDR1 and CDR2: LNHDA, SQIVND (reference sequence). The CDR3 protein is CASSPGQYLNQPQHF. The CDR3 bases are TGTGCCAGTAGTCCGGGACAGTACCTTAATCAGCCCCAGCATTTT.

CDR3 region: CASSYGSLGHNEQFF. In DNA, the CDR3 is TGTGCCAGCAGTTACGGGAGTCTAGGCCACAATGAGCAGTTCTTC. The chain combines TRBV6-5 with TRBJ2-1; the D gene is possibly TRBD2 (5 bases). Per the germline V gene, CDR1 is MNHEY and CDR2 is SVGAGI. The germline V and J ends were trimmed by 2 bases and 5 bases, with 13 bases remaining between them. CDR3 length: 15 residues.

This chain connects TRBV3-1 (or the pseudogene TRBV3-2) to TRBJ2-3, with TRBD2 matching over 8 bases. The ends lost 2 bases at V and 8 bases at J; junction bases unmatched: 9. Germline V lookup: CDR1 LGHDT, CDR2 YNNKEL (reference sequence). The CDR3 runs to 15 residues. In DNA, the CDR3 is TGTGCCAGCAGCCAAACCGGGGGGGCCTCTGCTACGCAGTATTTT. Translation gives CASSQTGGASATQYF.

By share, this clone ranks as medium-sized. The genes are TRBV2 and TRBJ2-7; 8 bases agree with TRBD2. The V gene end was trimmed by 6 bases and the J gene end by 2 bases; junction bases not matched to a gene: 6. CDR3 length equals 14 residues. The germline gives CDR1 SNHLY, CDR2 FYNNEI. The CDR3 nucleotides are TGTGCCAGCAGCTACAATAGCGGGACCTACGAGCAGTACTTC. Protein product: CASSYNSGTYEQYF.

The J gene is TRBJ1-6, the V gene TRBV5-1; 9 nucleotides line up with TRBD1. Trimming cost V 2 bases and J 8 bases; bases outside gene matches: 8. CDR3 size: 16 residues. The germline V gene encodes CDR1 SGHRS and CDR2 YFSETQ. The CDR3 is CASSLRQGGTYSPLHF. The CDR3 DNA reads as TGCGCCAGCAGCTTACGACAGGGGGGGACGTATTCACCCCTCCACTTT. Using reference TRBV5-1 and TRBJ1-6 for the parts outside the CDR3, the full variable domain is KAGVTQTPRYLIKTRGQQVTLSCSPISGHRSVSWYQQTPGQGLQFLFEYFSETQRNKGNFPGRFSGRQFSNSRSEMNVSTLELGDSALYLCASSLRQGGTYSPLHFGNGTRLTVT.

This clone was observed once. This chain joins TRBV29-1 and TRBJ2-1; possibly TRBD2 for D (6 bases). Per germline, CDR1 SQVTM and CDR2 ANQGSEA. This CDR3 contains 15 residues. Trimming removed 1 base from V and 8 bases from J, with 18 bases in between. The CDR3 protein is CSVEGGLFGRYEQFF. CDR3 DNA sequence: TGCAGCGTTGAAGGGGGTCTTTTCGGGAGATATGAGCAGTTCTTC.

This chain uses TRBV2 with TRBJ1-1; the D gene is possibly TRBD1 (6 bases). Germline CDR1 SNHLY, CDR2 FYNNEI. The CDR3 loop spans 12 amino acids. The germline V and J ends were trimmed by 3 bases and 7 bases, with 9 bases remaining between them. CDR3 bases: TGTGCCAGCAGTGAGGGGGGCTATGAAGCTTTCTTT. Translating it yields CASSEGGYEAFF.

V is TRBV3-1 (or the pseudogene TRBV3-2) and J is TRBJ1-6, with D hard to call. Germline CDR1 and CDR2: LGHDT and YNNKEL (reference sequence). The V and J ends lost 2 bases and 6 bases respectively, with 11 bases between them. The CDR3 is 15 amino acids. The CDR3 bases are TGTGCCAGCAGCCAAACCACATGGGGTAATTCACCCCTCCACTTT. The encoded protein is CASSQTTWGNSPLHF.

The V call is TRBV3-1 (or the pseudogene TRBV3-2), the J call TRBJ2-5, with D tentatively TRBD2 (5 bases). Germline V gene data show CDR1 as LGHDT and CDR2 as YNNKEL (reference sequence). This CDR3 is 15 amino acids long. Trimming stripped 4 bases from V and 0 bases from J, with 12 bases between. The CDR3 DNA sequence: TGTGCCAGCAGCCCCGTGGAGGCGTACCAAGAGACCCAGTACTTC. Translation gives CASSPVEAYQETQYF.

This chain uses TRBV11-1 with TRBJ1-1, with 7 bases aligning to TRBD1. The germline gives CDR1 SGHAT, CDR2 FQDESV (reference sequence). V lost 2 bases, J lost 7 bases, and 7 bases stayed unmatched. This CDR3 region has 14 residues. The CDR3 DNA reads TGTGCCAGCAGCTTACAGGGAGACAGGGTTGAAGCTTTCTTT. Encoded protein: CASSLQGDRVEAFF.

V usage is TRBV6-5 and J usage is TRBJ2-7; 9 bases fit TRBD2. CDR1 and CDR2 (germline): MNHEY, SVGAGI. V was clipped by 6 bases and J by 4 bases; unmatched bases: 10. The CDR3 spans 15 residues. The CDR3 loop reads CASSSRASGIYEQYF. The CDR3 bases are TGTGCCAGCAGCAGCCGCGCTAGCGGGATTTACGAGCAGTACTTC.

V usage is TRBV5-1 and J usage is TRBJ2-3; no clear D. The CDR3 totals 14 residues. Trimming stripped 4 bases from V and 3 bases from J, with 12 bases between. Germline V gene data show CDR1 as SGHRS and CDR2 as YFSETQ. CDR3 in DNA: TGCGCCAGCAGCCCCGGCATTGCTACAGATACGCAGTATTTT. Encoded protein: CASSPGIATDTQYF.

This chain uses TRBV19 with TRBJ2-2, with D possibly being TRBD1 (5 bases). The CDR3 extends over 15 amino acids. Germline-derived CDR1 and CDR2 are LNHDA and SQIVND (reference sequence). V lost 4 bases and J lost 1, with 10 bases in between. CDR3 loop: CASSTQGVNTGELFF. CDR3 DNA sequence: TGTGCCAGTAGTACCCAAGGGGTGAACACCGGGGAGCTGTTTTTT. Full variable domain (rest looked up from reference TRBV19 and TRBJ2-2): DGGITQSPKYLFRKEGQNVTLSCEQNLNHDAMYWYRQDPGQGLRLIYYSQIVNDFQKGDIAEGYSVSREKKESFPLTVTSAQKNPTAFYLCASSTQGVNTGELFFGEGSRLTVL.

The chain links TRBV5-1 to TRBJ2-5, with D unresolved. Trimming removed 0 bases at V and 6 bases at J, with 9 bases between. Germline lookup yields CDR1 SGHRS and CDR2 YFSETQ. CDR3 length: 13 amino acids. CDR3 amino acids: CASSLATLQTQYF. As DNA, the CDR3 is TGCGCCAGCAGCTTGGCGACTCTTCAGACCCAGTACTTC. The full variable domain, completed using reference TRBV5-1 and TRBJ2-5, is KAGVTQTPRYLIKTRGQQVTLSCSPISGHRSVSWYQQTPGQGLQFLFEYFSETQRNKGNFPGRFSGRQFSNSRSEMNVSTLELGDSALYLCASSLATLQTQYFGPGTRLLVL.